Included here is one T cell receptor (beta chain) sequence, with context. These data belong to a study of shared T cell receptors in the human thymus. Using immunoSEQ multiplex PCR, the repertoire was profiled, and TCRdb retains in-frame clones only, with some absent. Of 450,000 to 650,000 clones in the sample, 75% to 80% were seen once. The V end lost 2 bases, the J end lost 3 bases, and 15 bases lay between the germline ends. The CDR3 has 15 amino acids. Germline-derived CDR1 and CDR2 are SGHRS and YFSETQ. In addition, the sample was reused for a study of human thymus T cells. From that report: Thymus was obtained from resections taken during corrective heart surgery.

Sequenced: thymocytes. The origin of this receptor is a boy in the first two years of life with a congenital heart defect. This chain links TRBV5-1 with TRBJ2-7; D possibly corresponds to TRBD1 (6 bases). The CDR3 region is CASSFNRALDYEQYF. The CDR3 DNA follows: TGCGCCAGCAGCTTTAACAGGGCCCTTGACTACGAGCAGTACTTC.